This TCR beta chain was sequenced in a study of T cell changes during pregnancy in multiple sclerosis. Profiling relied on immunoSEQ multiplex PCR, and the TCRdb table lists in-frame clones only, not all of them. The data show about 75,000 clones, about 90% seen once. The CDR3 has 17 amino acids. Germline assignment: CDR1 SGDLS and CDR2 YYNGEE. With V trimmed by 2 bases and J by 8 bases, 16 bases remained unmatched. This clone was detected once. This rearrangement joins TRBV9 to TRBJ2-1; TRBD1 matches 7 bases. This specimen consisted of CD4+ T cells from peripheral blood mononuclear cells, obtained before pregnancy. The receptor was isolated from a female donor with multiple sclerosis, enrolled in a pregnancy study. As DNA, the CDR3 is TGTGCCAGCAGCGTGGATGAGGGGGCGAATTTACACTATGAGCAGTTCTTC. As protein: CASSVDEGANLHYEQFF.